This section outlines one TCR beta chain sequence together with its context. Its target is unknown. Germline loops: CDR1 SGHAT, CDR2 FQNNGV. V was clipped by 2 bases and J by 0 bases; unmatched bases: 7. The CDR3 extends over 16 amino acids. The treatment was: 15 to 20 received Ad26.COV2.S at low or high dose, single or two shots; five or six received placebo; per-sample allocation not given. Samples were taken on day 63 after the first vaccine or placebo injection. Boston supplied an adult donor aged 18-55 years. The data were obtained in a study of Ad26.COV2.S vaccination and SARS-CoV-2 variants. Whole-study context: Once, or twice with 56 days between doses, Ad26.COV2.S was given intramuscularly.

Produced via immunoSEQ multiplex PCR; TCRdb's table is partial and in-frame only. The table lists approximately 300,000 clones, around 84% of them singletons, with more than 1.5% in the top ten. Regarding the study as a whole: TCR breadth and depth analyses may have underestimated total T cell responses.

This TCR was sampled from a person aged 18-60 years who received the Ad26.COV2.S COVID-19 vaccine or a placebo. The chain links TRBV11-2 to TRBJ2-7; 7 bases are a match to TRBD1. The sample here was peripheral blood, taken in a trial of Ad26.COV2.S vaccine versus placebo. Written as DNA, the CDR3 is TGTGCCAGCAGCTTAAATTTTGGACAGGCCTCCTACGAGCAGTACTTC. It codes for CASSLNFGQASYEQYF.